This TCR beta chain emerged from a study of blood T cells in healthy people across ages. Study-level results: Unsorted PBMC input precluded a conclusive naive versus antigen-experienced comparison. Expanded clonotype changes were possibly confounded by unknown donor CMV status. Relative to aged donors, long-lived donors carried more naive CD4+ cells and displayed higher diversity.

Primed by a sample-barcoded 5' primer and a J-beta primer mix, a second PCR proceeded for roughly 7 to 12 cycles. A single record per CDR3 protein comes from TCRdb applying MiXCR to the 5' RACE reads. The sample yields 1.5 million to 2 million distinct CDR3 sequences, about 50% seen once. Every sample gave at least 5 micrograms of total RNA when it was extracted. As to this clonotype: As yet, its antigen is unknown.

Germline lookup yields CDR1 MNHEY and CDR2 SVGAGI. The CDR3 has 14 amino acids. Trimming left V 6 bases short and J 5 bases short, with 17 bases between. Sequences were obtained from blood. The V gene is TRBV6-5, the J gene TRBJ2-7; D may be TRBD1 (6 bases). This receptor was identified in a woman aged 35 to 49 in good health. In DNA, the CDR3 is TGTGCCAGCAGCTCCAGCTACAGGGACAACGAGCAGTACTTC. Translating it yields CASSSSYRDNEQYF.